This is a list of T cell receptor beta chains from one sample in a study of beta chain features in type 1 diabetes. Assay used: immunoSEQ multiplex PCR; TCRdb lists only in-frame clones, some missing. The data contain hundreds of thousands of clones, 15% of them seen just once; the ten biggest clones take up approximately 0.015%. The sequenced material came from naive CD4+ T cells from blood. These receptor sequences come from a young man with type 1 diabetes. Each CDR3 is given without its conserved first and last residue. A D gene is named only where the DNA matches it firmly. Size is stated for part of the rows, as once, few or many counts, or as a class when the clone is expanded.

NA	TRBJ2-2	TRBV15	NA	ATVWVGGANTGELF
few	TRBJ1-2	TRBV13	NA	ASSLVPGRGYT
NA	TRBJ2-4	TRBV13	TRBD2	ASSHPTSGGRGDIQY
NA	TRBJ2-7	TRBV14	TRBD2	ASSRTSPVYEQY
few	TRBJ2-1	TRBV6-6	NA	ASTTRQDADDEQF
NA	TRBJ2-7	TRBV7-2	NA	ASSSSRDTYEQY
NA	TRBJ1-1	TRBV19	TRBD1	ASSTTGGRNTEAF
few	TRBJ2-2	TRBV28	TRBD1	ASTDRVSSGELF
few	TRBJ2-1	TRBV5-4	TRBD2	ASSGTSSRNEQF
NA	TRBJ2-7	TRBV30	TRBD1	AWSWKQGAYEQY
NA	TRBJ1-5	TRBV28	NA	ASAREANQPQH
NA	TRBJ2-3	TRBV7-2	TRBD2	ASRKRTSADGIDTQY
NA	TRBJ1-3	TRBV30	NA	ARGLSGNTIY
few	TRBJ1-2	TRBV18	TRBD1	ASSRLMAGGRLNYGYT
NA	TRBJ2-4	TRBV19	NA	ASSPRGLYIQY
NA	TRBJ1-1	TRBV30	NA	AYEGRNTEAF
NA	TRBJ1-5	TRBV28	TRBD1	ASSSPGQLNQPQH
NA	TRBJ2-4	TRBV5-4	NA	ASSLAAAKNIQY
NA	TRBJ2-7	TRBV20-1	TRBD1	SAQQGYEQY
NA	TRBJ2-5	TRBV10-2	TRBD2	ASGGLAGVETQY
NA	TRBJ2-3	TRBV18	TRBD1	ASSPPGNRGGTDTQY
NA	TRBJ2-6	TRBV6-5	NA	ASSYVASGANVLT
NA	TRBJ1-6	TRBV11-2	NA	ASSLPRDWTPLH
few	TRBJ1-4	TRBV6-6	TRBD1	ASSTQGDEKLF
few	TRBJ2-7	TRBV5-1	NA	ASSFVVPTYEQY
NA	TRBJ1-3	TRBV11-2	NA	ASGLEWAPGNTIY
few	TRBJ1-6	TRBV11-2	NA	ASSASRLSPLH
NA	TRBJ1-1	TRBV6-6	NA	ASRPRTANTEAF
NA	TRBJ2-1	TRBV9	TRBD2	ASSVVRGGAYNEQF
NA	TRBJ2-5	TRBV5-4	NA	ASSHTGWRETQY
few	TRBJ1-2	TRBV18	NA	ASSPPRPEGYT
NA	TRBJ1-1	TRBV7-9	NA	ASSLQENTEAF
NA	TRBJ2-1	TRBV9	NA	ASSIHSSSSYNEQF
NA	TRBJ1-1	TRBV4-1	NA	ASSQDPKNTEAF
many	TRBJ1-5	TRBV23-1	NA	ASSPPGSNQPQH
NA	TRBJ2-5	TRBV18	NA	ASSEGISVETQY
NA	TRBJ1-1	TRBV9	NA	ASSPRGGKNTEAF
NA	TRBJ1-5	TRBV19	NA	ASSMTWAPQH
few	TRBJ1-2	TRBV30	NA	AWSLGANHT
few	TRBJ2-7	TRBV9	TRBD2	ASSVGAGVGEQY
NA	TRBJ2-7	TRBV19	NA	ASSRDIIPYEQY
NA	TRBJ2-2	TRBV4-1	TRBD2	ASSQDKRQRGGTGELF
NA	TRBJ2-7	TRBV28	NA	ASSLTLGTYEQY
once	TRBJ1-5	TRBV4-1	TRBD1	ASSLGPGTGGNQPQH
NA	TRBJ2-7	TRBV5-6	NA	ASSLEQGVYEQY
few	TRBJ2-4	TRBV6-6	TRBD2	ASSYEGLVNIQY
few	TRBJ1-1	TRBV30	TRBD1	AWTGTGITEAF
NA	TRBJ1-5	TRBV29-1	TRBD1	SVSDRANQPQH
NA	TRBJ2-2	TRBV5-1	TRBD2	ASRIAGGPIGELF
NA	TRBJ2-7	TRBV28	TRBD2	ASSFGGSKYEQY
NA	TRBJ2-1	TRBV30	TRBD2	AWSVPREGLWEQF
NA	TRBJ2-6	TRBV2	NA	ASSEAYRWFGANVLT